This T cell receptor beta chain was retrieved from a study of blood T cells in healthy people across ages. The CDR3 runs 14 residues. Looked up from germline, CDR1 is DFQATT and CDR2 is SNEGSKA (reference sequence). Trimming shortened V by 3 bases and J by 5 bases, and 16 bases separated the two germline ends. As regards this clonotype: The antigen is undetermined.

Then a second PCR, running roughly 7 to 11 cycles, was carried out with a sample-barcoded 5' primer and a J-beta primer mix. Via MiXCR, TCRdb re-called the 5' RACE reads, giving one row per CDR3 protein. This repertoire shows fewer than 1,000,000 distinct CDR3 sequences, roughly 46% found once; its top ten account for 15% to 20%. The study's findings and limits: There was no known CMV status for donors, so expanded clonotype changes were possibly confounded.

The sequenced sample was blood. The TCR originated in an elderly man in good health. The chain has TRBV20-1 and TRBJ2-5; D call uncertain. Written as DNA, the CDR3 is TGCAGTGCTAGCGCCGGGTCCCTCAGGGAGACCCAGTACTTC. The encoded protein is CSASAGSLRETQYF.